This TCR beta chain was profiled in a study of T cells in Graves' hyperthyroidism and ophthalmopathy. Points from the study as a whole: Among thyroid clonotypes expanded above 0.001, most also appeared in blood.

For this clonotype: Its antigen is undetermined. A much larger clonotype is one base distant, so this may be a read error.

Uncontrolled infection, other autoimmune disease, pregnancy or lactation barred patients from enrollment. Diagnosing involved the use of clinical symptoms, serum thyroxine and TRAb, thyroid ultrasound and orbital computed tomography. This CDR3 is built from 17 residues. In germline, CDR1 is SEHNR, CDR2 FQNEAQ (reference sequence). Amplified regions were TCR beta CDR3 sequences from RNA transcripts. Using the HTBI primer set, a first-round RT-PCR was run on the TCR CDR3. Each CDR3 protein is one row after TCRdb ran MiXCR on the multiplex PCR reads. Among some 700,000 distinct CDR3 sequences listed, roughly 17% were seen once.

Sequences were obtained from blood. This clonotype originated in a man in his forties or fifties with Graves' hyperthyroidism. This chain links TRBV7-9 with TRBJ2-1, with a tentative D call TRBD1 (5 bases). As DNA, the CDR3 is TGTGCCGGCAGCCCTGACGGCAGGGTAAGAAGCTACAATGAGCAGTTCTTC. This translates into CAGSPDGRVRSYNEQFF.